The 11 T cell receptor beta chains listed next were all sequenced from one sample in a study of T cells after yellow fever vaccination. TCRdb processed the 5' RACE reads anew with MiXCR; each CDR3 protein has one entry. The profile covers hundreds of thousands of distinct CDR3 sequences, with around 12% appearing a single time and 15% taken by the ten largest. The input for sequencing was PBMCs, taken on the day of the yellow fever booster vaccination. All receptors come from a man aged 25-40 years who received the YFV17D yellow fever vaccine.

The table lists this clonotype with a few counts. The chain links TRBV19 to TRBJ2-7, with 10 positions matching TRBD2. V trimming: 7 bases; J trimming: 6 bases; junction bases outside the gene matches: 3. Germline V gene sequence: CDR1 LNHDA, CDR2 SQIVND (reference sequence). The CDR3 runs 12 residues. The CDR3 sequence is CASNQREGEQYF. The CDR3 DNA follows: TGTGCCAGTAACCAGCGGGAGGGCGAGCAGTACTTC.

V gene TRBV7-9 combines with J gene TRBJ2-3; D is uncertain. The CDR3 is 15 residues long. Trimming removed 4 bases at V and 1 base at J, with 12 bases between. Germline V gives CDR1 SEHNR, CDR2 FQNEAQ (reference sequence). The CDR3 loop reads CASSSTASGTDTQYF. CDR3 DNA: TGTGCCAGCAGCTCGACTGCTAGTGGCACAGATACGCAGTATTTT.

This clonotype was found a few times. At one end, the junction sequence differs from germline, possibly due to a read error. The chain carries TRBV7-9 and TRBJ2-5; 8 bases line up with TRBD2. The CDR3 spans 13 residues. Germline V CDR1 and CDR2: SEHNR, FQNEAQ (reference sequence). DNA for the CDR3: TGTGCCAGCAGCCGCCAAACTAGCGGCCCGGATGACTTC. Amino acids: CASSRQTSGPDDF.

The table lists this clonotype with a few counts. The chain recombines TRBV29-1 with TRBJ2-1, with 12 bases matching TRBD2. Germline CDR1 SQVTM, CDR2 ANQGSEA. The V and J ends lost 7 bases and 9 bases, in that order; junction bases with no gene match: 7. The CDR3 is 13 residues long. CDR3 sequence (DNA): TGCAGCGCCAGGACTAGCGGGACCGGTGAGCAGTTCTTC. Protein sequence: CSARTSGTGEQFF.

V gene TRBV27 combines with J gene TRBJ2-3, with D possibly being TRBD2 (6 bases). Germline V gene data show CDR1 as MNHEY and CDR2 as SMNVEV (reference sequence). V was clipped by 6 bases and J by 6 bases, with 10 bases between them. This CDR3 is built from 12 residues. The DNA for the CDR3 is TGTGCCAGCAGCGACGCGGGGGATACGCAGTATTTT. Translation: CASSDAGDTQYF.

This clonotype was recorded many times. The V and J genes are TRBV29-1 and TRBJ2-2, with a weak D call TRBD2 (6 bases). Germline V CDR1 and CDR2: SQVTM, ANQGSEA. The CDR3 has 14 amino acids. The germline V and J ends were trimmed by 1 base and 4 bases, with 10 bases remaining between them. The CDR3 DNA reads TGCAGCGTTGAAGGGGGGACTGCCACCGGGGAGCTGTTTTTT. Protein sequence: CSVEGGTATGELFF.

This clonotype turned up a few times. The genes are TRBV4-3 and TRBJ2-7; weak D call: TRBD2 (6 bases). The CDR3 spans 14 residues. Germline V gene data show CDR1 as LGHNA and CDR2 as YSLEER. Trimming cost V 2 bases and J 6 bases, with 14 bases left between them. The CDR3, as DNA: TGCGCCAGCAGCCAACGGGGGTTTGGATCCGAGCAGTACTTC. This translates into CASSQRGFGSEQYF.

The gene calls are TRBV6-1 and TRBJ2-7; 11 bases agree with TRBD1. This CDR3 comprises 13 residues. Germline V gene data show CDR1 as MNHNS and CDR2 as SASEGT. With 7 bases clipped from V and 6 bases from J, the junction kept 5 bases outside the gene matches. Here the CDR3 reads CASITGTGGEQYF. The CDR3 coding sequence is TGTGCCAGCATAACCGGGACAGGGGGCGAGCAGTACTTC.

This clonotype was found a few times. The CDR3 DNA reads TGCGCCAGCAGCATGGTGAAAGGGGACACTGAAGCTTTCTTT. Translating gives CASSMVKGDTEAFF. The chain links TRBV5-1 to TRBJ1-1; D may be TRBD1 (5 bases). Trimming shortened V by 4 bases and J by 3 bases, and 13 bases separated the two germline ends. The V gene's germline CDR1 is SGHRS and CDR2 YFSETQ. This CDR3 has 14 residues.

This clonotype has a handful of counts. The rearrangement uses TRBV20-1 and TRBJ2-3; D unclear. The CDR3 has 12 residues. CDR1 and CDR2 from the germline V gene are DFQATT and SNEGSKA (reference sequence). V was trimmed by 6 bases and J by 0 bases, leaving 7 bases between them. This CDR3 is CSAPASTDTQYF. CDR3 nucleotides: TGCAGTGCCCCAGCTAGCACAGATACGCAGTATTTT.

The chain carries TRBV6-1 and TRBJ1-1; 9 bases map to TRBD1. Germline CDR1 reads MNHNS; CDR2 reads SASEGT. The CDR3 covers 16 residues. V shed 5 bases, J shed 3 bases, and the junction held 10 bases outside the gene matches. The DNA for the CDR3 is TGTGCCAGCAGTACGGGCCGGGACAGGGTCCACACTGAAGCTTTCTTT. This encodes CASSTGRDRVHTEAFF.